A selection of T cell receptor beta chains follows, all from one sample in a study of shared clonotypes between healthy human individuals. Profiled with immunoSEQ multiplex PCR; TCRdb holds only in-frame clones, not every one. The sample records about half a million clones, 70% to 80% being singletons. Sequencing input: PBMCs. Receptor source: a middle-aged woman in good health. Some clones in this sample may be carry-over from other donors' samples. CDR3s include the opening cysteine and the closing phenylalanine or tryptophan. A D gene is named only where the DNA matches it firmly. Some rows mark clone size as missing; the rest say once, few, many or name a class of expanded clone.

V	J	D	size	DNA	CDR3
TRBV7-9	TRBJ2-2	NA	NA	TGTGCCACCGGCTCGGGACCTAACACCGGGGAGCTGTTTTTT	CATGSGPNTGELFF
TRBV19	TRBJ2-2	NA	NA	TGTGCCAGTAGTATAATAGGATCCTACACCGGGGAGCTGTTTTTT	CASSIIGSYTGELFF
TRBV27	TRBJ2-1	TRBD2	once	TGTGCCAGCAGACTAGCGGGAGTTGGTAATGAGCAGTTCTTC	CASRLAGVGNEQFF
TRBV18	TRBJ2-5	NA	once	TGTGCCAGCTCACCGGGGTTCCGGGAGACCCAGTACTTC	CASSPGFRETQYF
TRBV6-1	TRBJ1-1	NA	few	TGTGCCAGCAGGGGACTGACGAACACTGAAGCTTTCTTT	CASRGLTNTEAFF
TRBV28	TRBJ2-7	TRBD2	once	TGTGCCAGCAGTCCCGGGGGGGTCTACGAGCAGTACTTC	CASSPGGVYEQYF
TRBV7-2	TRBJ2-7	NA	NA	TGTGCCAGCAGCACCTACTACGAGCAGTACTTC	CASSTYYEQYF
TRBV5-5	TRBJ1-2	NA	NA	TGTGCCAGCAGCTCGAGACAGGTTGGGGCCTACACCTTC	CASSSRQVGAYTF
TRBV5-4	TRBJ1-2	NA	once	TGTGCCAGCAGTCCGGACATGGAAGGCTACACCTTC	CASSPDMEGYTF
TRBV7-3	TRBJ2-2	TRBD2	NA	TGTGCCAGCAGCCCGGGACTAGCCAACACCGGGGAGCTGTTTTTT	CASSPGLANTGELFF
TRBV6-5	TRBJ2-5	TRBD2	NA	TGTGCCAGCAGCCCACGGACTAGCGGGGTAGAGACCCAGTACTTC	CASSPRTSGVETQYF